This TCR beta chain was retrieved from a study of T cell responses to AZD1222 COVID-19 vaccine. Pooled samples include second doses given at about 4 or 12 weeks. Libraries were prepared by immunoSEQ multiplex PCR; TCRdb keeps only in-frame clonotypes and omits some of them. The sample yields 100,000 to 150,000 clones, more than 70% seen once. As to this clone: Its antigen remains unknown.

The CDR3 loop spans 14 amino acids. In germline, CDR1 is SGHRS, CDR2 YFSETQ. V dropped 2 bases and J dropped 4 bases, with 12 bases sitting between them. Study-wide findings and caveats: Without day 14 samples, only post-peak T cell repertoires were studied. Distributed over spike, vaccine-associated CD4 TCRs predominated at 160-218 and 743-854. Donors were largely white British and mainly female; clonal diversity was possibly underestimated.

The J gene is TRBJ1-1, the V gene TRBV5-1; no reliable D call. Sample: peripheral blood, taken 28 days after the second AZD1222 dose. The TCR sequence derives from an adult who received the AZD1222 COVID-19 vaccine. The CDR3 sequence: CASSFVGPVTEAFF. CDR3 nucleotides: TGCGCCAGCAGCTTTGTGGGTCCCGTCACTGAAGCTTTCTTT.